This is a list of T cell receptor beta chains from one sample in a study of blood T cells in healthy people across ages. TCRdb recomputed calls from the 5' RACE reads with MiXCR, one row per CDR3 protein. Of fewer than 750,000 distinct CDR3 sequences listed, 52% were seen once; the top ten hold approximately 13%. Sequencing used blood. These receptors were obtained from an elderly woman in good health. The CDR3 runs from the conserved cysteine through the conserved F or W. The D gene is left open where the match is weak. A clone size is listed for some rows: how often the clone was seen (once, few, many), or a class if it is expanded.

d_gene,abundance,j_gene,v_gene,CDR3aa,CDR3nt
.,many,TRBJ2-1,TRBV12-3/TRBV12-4,CASSLFFQGGEQFF,TGTGCCAGCAGTTTATTCTTTCAGGGGGGTGAGCAGTTCTTC
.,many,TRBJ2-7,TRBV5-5,CASSLEGSLTYEQYF,TGTGCCAGCAGCTTGGAGGGGTCCTTGACCTACGAGCAGTACTTC
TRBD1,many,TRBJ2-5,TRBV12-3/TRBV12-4,CASSYTKTGKETQYF,TGTGCCAGCAGTTACACCAAGACAGGGAAAGAGACCCAGTACTTC
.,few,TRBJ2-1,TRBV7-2,CASSSQLSSYNEQFF,TGTGCCAGCAGCTCCCAGTTGAGCTCCTACAATGAGCAGTTCTTC
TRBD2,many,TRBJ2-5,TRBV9,CASSSRLAEETQYF,TGTGCCAGCAGCTCCCGACTAGCGGAAGAGACCCAGTACTTC
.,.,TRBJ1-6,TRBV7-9,CASSRRGNENSPLHF,TGTGCCAGCAGCCGCCGGGGGAATGAGAATTCACCCCTCCACTTT
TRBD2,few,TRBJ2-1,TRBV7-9,CASSLLAGVLSGEQFF,TGTGCCAGCAGCTTATTAGCGGGAGTATTAAGTGGTGAGCAGTTCTTC
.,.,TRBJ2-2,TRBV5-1,CASSSDMGVGGTGELFF,TGCGCCAGCAGCTCAGATATGGGTGTAGGCGGTACCGGGGAGCTGTTTTTT
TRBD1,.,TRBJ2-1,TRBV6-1,CASSDEPGQSHEQFF,TGTGCCAGCAGTGACGAGCCGGGACAGTCACATGAGCAGTTCTTC
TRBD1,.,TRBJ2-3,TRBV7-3,CASSKTGTGGRDTQYF,TGTGCCAGCAGCAAGACCGGGACAGGGGGGAGAGATACGCAGTATTTT
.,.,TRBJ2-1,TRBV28,CASSLSRETQFF,TGTGCCAGCAGTTTATCGAGAGAGACCCAGTTCTTC
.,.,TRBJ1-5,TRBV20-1,CRAERGLKQPQHF,TGCAGGGCTGAGAGGGGCCTGAAGCAGCCCCAGCATTTT
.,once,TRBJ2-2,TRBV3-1,CVSSPGLSRELFF,TGTGTCAGCAGCCCAGGACTTTCCAGGGAGCTGTTTTTT
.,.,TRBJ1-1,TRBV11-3,CASSRRGGGRTTEAFF,TGTGCCAGCAGCCGCCGTGGAGGGGGGAGGACTACTGAAGCTTTCTTT
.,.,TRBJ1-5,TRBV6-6,CASSDNQPQHF,TGTGCCAGCAGTGACAATCAGCCCCAGCATTTT
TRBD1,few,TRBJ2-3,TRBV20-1,CSAQRQGSTDTQYF,TGCAGTGCGCAGAGACAGGGAAGCACAGATACGCAGTATTTT
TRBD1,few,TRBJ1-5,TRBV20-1,CSVMTGEVGGQPQHF,TGCAGTGTCATGACAGGGGAGGTGGGTGGTCAGCCCCAGCATTTT
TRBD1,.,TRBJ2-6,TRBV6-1,CASTLGQGYSGANVLTF,TGTGCCAGCACCCTGGGACAGGGGTACTCTGGGGCCAACGTCCTGACTTTC
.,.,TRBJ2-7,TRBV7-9,CASSHTSGRTAHEQYF,TGTGCCAGCAGTCATACTTCCGGGCGGACGGCGCACGAGCAGTACTTC
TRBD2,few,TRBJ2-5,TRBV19,CASSIRAGVPLEQYF,TGTGCCAGTAGTATAAGAGCGGGAGTGCCCCTGGAGCAGTACTTC
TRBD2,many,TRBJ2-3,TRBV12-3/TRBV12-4,CASSRTSGREDTQYF,TGTGCCAGCAGTCGAACTAGCGGGAGAGAAGATACGCAGTATTTT
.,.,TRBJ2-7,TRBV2,CASSAVQVRSYEQYF,TGTGCCAGCAGTGCGGTACAGGTGCGCTCCTACGAGCAGTACTTC
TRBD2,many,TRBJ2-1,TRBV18,CASSPLAGGFSYNEQFF,TGTGCCAGCTCACCCTTGGCGGGAGGCTTCTCCTACAATGAGCAGTTCTTC
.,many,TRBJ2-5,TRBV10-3,CAISARADLSIETQYF,TGTGCCATCAGTGCCAGGGCCGATCTATCCATAGAGACCCAGTACTTC
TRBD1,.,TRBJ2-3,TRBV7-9,CASSFRTGTTDTQYF,TGTGCCAGCAGCTTCCGGACAGGGACCACAGATACGCAGTATTTT
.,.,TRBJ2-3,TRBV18,CASSPRYNTDTQYF,TGTGCCAGCTCACCGCGCTACAACACAGATACGCAGTATTTT
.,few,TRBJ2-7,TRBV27,CASSLAGTYYEQYF,TGTGCCAGCAGTTTAGCGGGGACTTACTACGAGCAGTACTTC
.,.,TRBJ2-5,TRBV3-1,CAGSPSLLAAQETQYF,TGTGCCGGCAGCCCCTCGCTACTAGCAGCACAAGAGACCCAGTACTTC
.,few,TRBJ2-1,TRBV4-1,CASSQYGSSSYNEQFF,TGCGCCAGCAGCCAATACGGCAGCAGCTCCTACAATGAGCAGTTCTTC
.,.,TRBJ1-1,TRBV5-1,CASSTPGGWNTEAFF,TGCGCCAGCAGCACTCCGGGAGGCTGGAACACTGAAGCTTTCTTT
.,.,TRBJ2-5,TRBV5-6,CASSFVWGKTETQYF,TGTGCCAGCAGCTTTGTCTGGGGGAAAACCGAGACCCAGTACTTC
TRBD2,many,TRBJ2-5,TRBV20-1,CSARWASGSEGAQETQYF,TGCAGTGCTAGATGGGCTAGCGGGAGTGAGGGAGCCCAAGAGACCCAGTACTTC
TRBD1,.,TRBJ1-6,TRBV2,CASTDRGSYSPLHF,TGTGCCAGCACCGACAGGGGGTCTTATTCACCCCTCCACTTT
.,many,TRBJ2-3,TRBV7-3,CASSPGTGDTQYF,TGTGCCAGCAGCCCCGGCACGGGAGATACGCAGTATTTT
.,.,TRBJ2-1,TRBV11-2,CASRPGMSSGDEQFF,TGTGCCAGCAGGCCCGGGATGTCCTCTGGGGATGAGCAGTTCTTC
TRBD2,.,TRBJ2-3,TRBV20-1,CSAPQLAGGGDTQYF,TGCAGTGCTCCTCAACTAGCGGGAGGGGGGGATACGCAGTATTTT
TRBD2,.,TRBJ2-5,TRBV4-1,CASSQDGSSGIGYQETQYF,TGCGCCAGCAGCCAAGACGGGAGTAGCGGGATTGGATACCAAGAGACCCAGTACTTC
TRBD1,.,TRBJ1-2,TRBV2,CASGTLGQFYGYTF,TGTGCCAGCGGGACTCTGGGACAGTTCTATGGCTACACCTTC
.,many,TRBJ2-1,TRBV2,CASSVQRISYNEQFF,TGTGCCAGCAGTGTTCAGCGGATCTCCTACAATGAGCAGTTCTTC
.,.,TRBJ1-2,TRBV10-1,CASSAGTHYGYTF,TGCGCCAGCAGCGCTGGGACACACTATGGCTACACCTTC
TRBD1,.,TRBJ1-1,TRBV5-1,CASRSGQGATEAFF,TGCGCCAGCAGGTCAGGGCAGGGGGCGACTGAAGCTTTCTTT
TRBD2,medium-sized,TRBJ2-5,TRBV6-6,CASSYSVLAGAETQYF,TGTGCCAGCAGTTACTCCGTCCTAGCGGGAGCAGAGACCCAGTACTTC
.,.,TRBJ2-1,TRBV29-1,CSGNWGLYNEQFF,TGCAGCGGAAATTGGGGCCTTTACAATGAGCAGTTCTTC
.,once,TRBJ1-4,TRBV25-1,CASSENTGHPNEKLFF,TGTGCCAGCAGTGAGAATACAGGGCACCCGAATGAAAAACTGTTTTTT
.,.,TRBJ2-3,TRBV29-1,CSVELLGEYSTDTQYF,TGCAGCGTTGAATTGTTAGGGGAGTATAGCACAGATACGCAGTATTTT
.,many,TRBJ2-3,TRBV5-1,CASSAEAHTDTQYF,TGCGCCAGCAGCGCGGAAGCACACACAGATACGCAGTATTTT
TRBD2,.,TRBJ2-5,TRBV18,CASSPGVAGAQETQYF,TGTGCCAGCTCACCCGGGGTAGCGGGAGCTCAAGAGACCCAGTACTTC
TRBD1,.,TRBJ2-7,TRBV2,CASGPRTGEGYEQYF,TGTGCCAGCGGCCCTCGGACAGGGGAAGGCTACGAGCAGTACTTC
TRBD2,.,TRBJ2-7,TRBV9,CASSVGGTTSYEQYF,TGTGCCAGCAGCGTAGGAGGGACTACCTCCTACGAGCAGTACTTC
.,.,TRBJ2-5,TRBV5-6,CASTKQDGETQYF,TGTGCCAGCACAAAACAGGATGGGGAGACCCAGTACTTC
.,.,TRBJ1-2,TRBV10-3,CAIRGRENYGYTF,TGTGCCATCAGGGGCAGGGAAAACTATGGCTACACCTTC
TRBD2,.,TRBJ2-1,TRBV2,CVNKARTSGGLVYEQFF,TGTGTCAACAAAGCCAGGACTAGCGGGGGGTTGGTCTATGAGCAGTTCTTC
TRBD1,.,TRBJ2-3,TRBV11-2,CASSPSPRGPQYF,TGTGCCAGCAGCCCGAGCCCAAGGGGGCCCCAGTATTTT
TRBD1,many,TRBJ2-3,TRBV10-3,CAIRGTGRIDTQYF,TGTGCCATCAGGGGGACAGGGCGGATTGATACGCAGTATTTT
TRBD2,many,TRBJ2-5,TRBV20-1,CSARPGGLAEETQYF,TGCAGTGCTAGGCCGGGAGGACTAGCTGAAGAGACCCAGTACTTC
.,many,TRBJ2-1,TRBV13,CASSSRGLGRNYNEQFF,TGTGCCAGCAGCTCACGGGGACTGGGGAGAAACTACAATGAGCAGTTCTTC
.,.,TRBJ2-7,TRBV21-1,CASSKEGGTVSYEQYF,TGTGCCAGCAGTAAAGAAGGGGGGACAGTCTCCTACGAGCAGTACTTC
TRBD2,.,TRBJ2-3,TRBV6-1,CASRPQAGEAGDLHTDTQYF,TGTGCCAGCAGGCCACAAGCGGGGGAGGCGGGGGACCTCCACACAGATACGCAGTATTTT
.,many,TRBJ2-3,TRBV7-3,CASSLVGDRSDTQYF,TGTGCCAGCAGCTTGGTAGGGGATAGGTCAGATACGCAGTATTTT
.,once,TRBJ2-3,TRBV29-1,CSGLGTSTDTQYF,TGCAGCGGACTCGGGACAAGTACAGATACGCAGTATTTT